The table lists the clone carrying this T cell receptor (beta chain) with many counts. TRAV and TRBV primers primed cDNA for both TCRalpha and TCRbeta. Amplification of TCRs used a constant-region primer and V-primer adapter for roughly 21 PCR cycles. A single record per CDR3 protein comes from TCRdb applying MiXCR to the reads. The top ten hold around 0.97% of the sample, which has 75,000 to 95,000 distinct CDR3 sequences, under 10% seen once. Time point reported: before trial treatment. The study gave donors nivolumab, ipilimumab, aspirin, low-dose cyclophosphamide and low-dose radiotherapy. The data derive from a study of low-dose radiotherapy and immunotherapy resistance in tumors. About the research overall: Patients received 300 mg of oral aspirin each day across four cycles, commencing on cycle 1 day 1.

Specimen: PBMCs, collected before treatment. The receptor was isolated from a male donor with prostate cancer.

This CDR3 is CASSLDYTEAFF. The CDR3 DNA reads TGTGCCAGCAGCTTAGATTACACTGAAGCTTTCTTT. The V and J genes are TRBV7-2 and TRBJ1-1, with D hard to call. The CDR3 consists of 12 residues. Germline V gene sequence: CDR1 SGHTA, CDR2 FQGNSA. With 1 base removed from V and 3 bases from J, the gap between germline ends came to 3 bases.